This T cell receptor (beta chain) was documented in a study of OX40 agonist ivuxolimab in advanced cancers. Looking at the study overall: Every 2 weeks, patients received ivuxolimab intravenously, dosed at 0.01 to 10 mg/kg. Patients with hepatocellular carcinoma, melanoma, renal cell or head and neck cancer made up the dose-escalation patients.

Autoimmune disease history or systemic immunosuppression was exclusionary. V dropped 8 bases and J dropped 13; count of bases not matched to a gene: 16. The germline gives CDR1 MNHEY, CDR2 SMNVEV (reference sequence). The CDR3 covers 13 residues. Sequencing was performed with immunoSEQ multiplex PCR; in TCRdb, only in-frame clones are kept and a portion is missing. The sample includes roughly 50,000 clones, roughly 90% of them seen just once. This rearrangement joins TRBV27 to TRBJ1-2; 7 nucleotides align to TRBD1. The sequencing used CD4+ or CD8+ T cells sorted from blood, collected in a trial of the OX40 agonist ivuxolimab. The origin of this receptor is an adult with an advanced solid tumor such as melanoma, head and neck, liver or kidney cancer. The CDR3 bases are TGTGCCAGCCGGATAACACGGACAGGCGGGACCACCTTC. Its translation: CASRITRTGGTTF.